This is a list of T cell receptor beta chains from one sample in a study of post-analysis software for immune sequencing data. TCRdb ran MiXCR on the PCR reads and lists one entry per CDR3 protein. The table lists 650,000 to 850,000 distinct CDR3 sequences, 53% of them singletons. Sequenced material: blood. Receptors were obtained from a girl between 5 and 17 years old with multiple sclerosis. Both conserved end residues are part of each CDR3. Fields, in order: D gene, CDR3 length, J gene, clone size, V gene, CDR3 DNA, CDR3 protein. A D gene is named only where the DNA matches it firmly. Expanded clones are given a class, and other clones once, few, many or no size at all.

>-|16|TRBJ2-5|-|TRBV12-3/TRBV12-4
TGTGCCAGCAGTTTTGGAGGGGGCCATCCCCAAGAGACCCAGTACTTC
CASSFGGGHPQETQYF
>TRBD2|14|TRBJ2-1|-|TRBV29-1
TGCAGCGTTGAAGATCAGCGGGGCTACAATGAGCAGTTCTTC
CSVEDQRGYNEQFF
>-|16|TRBJ2-7|-|TRBV5-1
TGCGCCAGCAGCAGAGCCCCAGGACCGGGCGGGAACGAGCAGTACTTC
CASSRAPGPGGNEQYF
>-|17|TRBJ2-4|few|TRBV5-1
TGCGCCAGCAGCTTGGCACTCCAGGGCCAGGCCAAAAACATTCAGTACTTC
CASSLALQGQAKNIQYF
>TRBD2|13|TRBJ2-7|few|TRBV20-1
TGCAGTGCTCTTTCCGCGGGAGGGTACGAGCAGTACTTC
CSALSAGGYEQYF
>-|14|TRBJ2-1|-|TRBV7-2
TGTGCCAGCAGCTTAGTGAGAGTATACAATGAGCAGTTCTTC
CASSLVRVYNEQFF
>-|17|TRBJ2-7|-|TRBV27
TGTGCCAGCAGTCCCCGCTCAATGGCGGAGAGCTCCTACGAGCAGTACTTC
CASSPRSMAESSYEQYF
>-|13|TRBJ2-7|once|TRBV15
TGTGCCACCAGCAGAGATGTGGTATGGGAGCAGTACTTC
CATSRDVVWEQYF
>TRBD2|15|TRBJ2-1|-|TRBV7-7
TGTGCCAGCAGCTTACGGCGGGGGGAGGGGAATGAGCAGTTCTTC
CASSLRRGEGNEQFF
>TRBD2|15|TRBJ2-1|-|TRBV11-2
TGTGCCAGCAGTTCCCTAGCGGGAAATTACAATGAGCAGTTCTTC
CASSSLAGNYNEQFF
>TRBD2|15|TRBJ2-3|-|TRBV20-1
TGCAGTGCTGCGAGAACTAGCGGTCGCACAGATACGCAGTATTTT
CSAARTSGRTDTQYF
>TRBD2|13|TRBJ2-1|-|TRBV20-1
TGCAGTGCTGGACTAGCGGGAGCATATGAGCAGTTCTTC
CSAGLAGAYEQFF
>TRBD2|19|TRBJ2-4|-|TRBV12-3/TRBV12-4
TGTGCCAGCAGTTTTCTAGCGGGAGCTGGACCTGTAGCCAAAAACATTCAGTACTTC
CASSFLAGAGPVAKNIQYF
>-|13|TRBJ1-2|-|TRBV6-5
TGTGCCAGCACCGAGCTACCAACGTTTGGCTACACCTTC
CASTELPTFGYTF
>-|14|TRBJ2-1|once|TRBV5-6
TGTGCCAGCAGCCCCCCAATGGGGACCAATGAGCAGTTCTTC
CASSPPMGTNEQFF
>-|15|TRBJ2-7|few|TRBV4-1
TGCGCCAGCAGCCAAGCACAACTAAACACCTACGAGCAGTACTTC
CASSQAQLNTYEQYF
>TRBD2|17|TRBJ2-7|-|TRBV9
TGTGCCAGCAGCGTAGGTCACACACTAGCGGGAGACTACGAGCAGTACTTC
CASSVGHTLAGDYEQYF
>-|15|TRBJ2-7|-|TRBV14
TGTGCCAGCAGTCCCCCCCGGGCAGGGCGCTACGAGCAGTACTTC
CASSPPRAGRYEQYF
>-|16|TRBJ2-1|-|TRBV5-1
TGCGCCAGCAGCCCTTCCCCAGGGGGGAACTACAATGAGCAGTTCTTC
CASSPSPGGNYNEQFF
>-|15|TRBJ2-7|-|TRBV5-1
TGCGCCAGCAGCTTGAACACCGGAGCGTCCAACGAGCAGTACTTC
CASSLNTGASNEQYF
>-|13|TRBJ2-7|-|TRBV20-1
TGCAGTGCTAGAGTTCCGGGAGTCTACGAGCAGTACTTC
CSARVPGVYEQYF
>-|15|TRBJ2-4|-|TRBV18
TGTGCCAGCTCATCCGACCCCGGAGCCAAAAACATTCAGTACTTC
CASSSDPGAKNIQYF